One sample yielded the 30 T cell receptor beta chains listed below, sequenced in a study of blood T cells in healthy people across ages (dated by TCRdb to between 2014 and 2016). The receptor library was made with 5' RACE. Data came from an Illumina HiSeq 2500. The second PCR ran for about 7 to 11 cycles and used a J-beta primer mix along with a sample-barcoded 5' primer. In-frame beta chains were kept once TCRdb had trimmed the public reads at Q25 with fastp and called clones with MiXCR. Rows with a matching CDR3 protein are joined into one entry that keeps the most common DNA and genes. The table for this sample lists roughly 800,000 distinct CDR3 sequences; roughly 25% of them were counted only once. The top ten constitute 9.4% of the sample. This sample was also put to use in a study of T cells of mothers and their children.

Specimen: blood. The receptors shown here come from a boy aged 10-17 years in good health.

V is TRBV12-3 or TRBV12-4 and J is TRBJ1-3; D might be TRBD1 (6 bases). Trimming stripped 7 bases from V and 2 bases from J, with 12 bases between. This CDR3 has 14 amino acids. The CDR3 DNA follows: TGTGCCAGCAAAACAGGGTACCCTGGAAACACCATATATTTT. Its translation: CASKTGYPGNTIYF.

This clonotype occurred a few times. J is TRBJ2-1 and V is TRBV11-1; 10 bases match TRBD2. V lost 5 bases, J lost 5 bases, and 9 bases stayed unmatched. This CDR3 has 16 amino acids. Germline V CDR1 and CDR2: SGHAT, FQDESV (reference sequence). The CDR3 coding sequence is TGTGCCAGCAGCCGCTCCGAGGGACTAGCGAACAATGAGCAGTTCTTC. Residues: CASSRSEGLANNEQFF.

This clonotype was counted only a few times. The chain combines TRBV4-1 with TRBJ2-5; D unresolved. V lost 1 base to trimming and J lost 5 bases, with 14 bases between them. The length of the CDR3 is 15 residues. The V gene's germline CDR1 is MGHRA and CDR2 YSYEKL. The CDR3 is CASSQGTLLLETQYF. The DNA of the CDR3 is TGCGCCAGCAGCCAAGGGACCCTCCTCCTGGAGACCCAGTACTTC.

This clonotype was recorded a few times. The rearrangement uses TRBV11-2 and TRBJ2-5; 14 bases map to TRBD2. Germline V gene sequence: CDR1 SGHAT, CDR2 FQNNGV. The CDR3 contains 16 residues. The junction had 10 bases not matched to a gene; V was cut back by 8 bases and J by 5 bases. The CDR3 protein is CASPPEGLAGGETQYF. The DNA of the CDR3 is TGTGCCAGCCCCCCGGAAGGACTAGCGGGAGGCGAGACCCAGTACTTC. Full variable domain (remainder filled in from reference TRBV11-2 and TRBJ2-5): EAGVAQSPRYKIIEKRQSVAFWCNPISGHATLYWYQQILGQGPKLLIQFQNNGVVDDSQLPKDRFSAERLKGVDSTLKIQPAKLEDSAVYLCASPPEGLAGGETQYFGPGTRLLVL.

The chain has TRBV19 and TRBJ2-7; D tentatively reads TRBD1 or TRBD2 (5 bases each). Germline assignment: CDR1 LNHDA and CDR2 SQIVND (reference sequence). The ends were cut back, 5 bases at V and 4 bases at J, with 12 bases in the middle. The CDR3 has 13 amino acids. This CDR3 reads CASSPTRGYEQYF. The CDR3 DNA reads TGTGCCAGTAGTCCGACGAGGGGTTACGAGCAGTACTTC.

This clonotype was seen a few times. The V gene is TRBV18, the J gene TRBJ2-5; weak D call: TRBD2 (5 bases). CDR3 length: 12 residues. Germline-derived CDR1 and CDR2 are KGHSH and LQKENI. Trimming shortened V by 1 base and J by 11 bases, and 11 bases separated the two germline ends. CDR3 amino acids: CASSPLLGEQYF. The CDR3 region has the DNA TGTGCCAGCTCACCACTACTTGGGGAGCAGTACTTC.

The genes are TRBV5-4 and TRBJ2-3, with D perhaps matching TRBD2 (5 bases). V was clipped by 0 bases and J by 2 bases, with 13 bases between them. CDR1 SGHNT and CDR2 YYREEE come from the germline V gene (reference sequence). This CDR3 spans 16 amino acids. In nucleotides, the CDR3 is TGTGCCAGCAGCTTGGAGGCGGGTAGTACCACAGATACGCAGTATTTT. Protein product: CASSLEAGSTTDTQYF.

This clonotype occurred a few times. V is TRBV28 and J is TRBJ2-1, with D tentatively TRBD2 (6 bases). The assigned J gene may be wrong: the sequence end matches TRBJ2-5 better. CDR1 and CDR2 from the germline V gene are MDHEN and SYDVKM. The CDR3 extends over 14 amino acids. The CDR3 here is CASSFRRAGETQYF. The CDR3, as DNA: TGTGCCAGCAGTTTCAGGAGGGCGGGGGAGACCCAGTACTTC.

This clonotype has more than one count but fewer than ten. In DNA form, the CDR3 reads TGCAGTGCTCTCGGACTAGCGGGGCGCTACAATGAGCAGTTCTTC. This sequence encodes CSALGLAGRYNEQFF. V is TRBV20-1 and J is TRBJ2-1; 12 bases map to TRBD2. V shed 5 bases, J shed 3 bases, and the junction held 5 bases outside the gene matches. The CDR3 runs 15 residues. Germline lookup yields CDR1 DFQATT and CDR2 SNEGSKA (reference sequence).

The rearrangement links TRBV10-3 to TRBJ2-3, with D tentatively TRBD2 (6 bases). CDR1 and CDR2 from the germline V gene are ENHRY and SYGVKD. Trimming cost V 10 bases and J 2 bases, with 10 bases left between them. The CDR3 contains 12 residues. In DNA, the CDR3 is TGTGCCACGGGACTCCTCACAGATACGCAGTATTTT. It codes for CATGLLTDTQYF.

A few counts support this clonotype. V usage is TRBV3-1 and J usage is TRBJ2-2; 8 bases match TRBD2. Unmatched junction bases numbered 5, after V lost 4 bases and J lost 4 bases. This CDR3 comprises 15 residues. Germline V lookup: CDR1 LGHDT, CDR2 YNNKEL (reference sequence). CDR3: CASSLAGSGTGELFF. Here the CDR3 DNA reads TGTGCCAGCAGCCTAGCGGGAAGTGGCACCGGGGAGCTGTTTTTT.

V is TRBV6-1 and J is TRBJ2-6; D ambiguous. Germline loops: CDR1 MNHNS, CDR2 SASEGT. The CDR3 runs 14 residues. The V gene lost 3 bases and the J gene lost 0 bases, with 3 bases spanning the gap. The CDR3 DNA follows: TGTGCCAGCAGTGAGGTCTCTGGGGCCAACGTCCTGACTTTC. It translates to CASSEVSGANVLTF.

The chain recombines TRBV7-2 with TRBJ2-5, with 7 bases identical to TRBD1. The DNA matches TRBJ2-7 better at its end, which makes the J call doubtful. The CDR3 runs to 14 residues. From germline, CDR1 is SGHTA and CDR2 FQGNSA. This CDR3 reads CAIGTGTASYEQYF. In DNA form, the CDR3 reads TGTGCCATTGGAACCGGGACAGCCTCCTACGAGCAGTACTTC.

This clonotype was found a few times. One end of the junction is discordant with germline, which a read error may explain. This chain uses TRBV28 with TRBJ1-6, with 7 bases that match TRBD1. The germline CDR1 and CDR2 sequences are MDHEN and SYDVKM. The CDR3 length is 14 residues. The CDR3 DNA reads TGTGCCAGCACTTTAGAGGACAGGCGGTCACCCCTCCACTTT. Its protein product is CASTLEDRRSPLHF.

This clonotype was observed a few times. V and J are TRBV28 and TRBJ2-7; D is possibly TRBD2 (5 bases). CDR1 is MDHEN, CDR2 SYDVKM, per germline. This CDR3 spans 15 amino acids. V was trimmed by 7 bases and J by 2 bases, leaving 18 bases between them. In DNA form, the CDR3 reads TGTGCCAGCATCCCCTCCGGGATCAAAACCTACGAGCAGTACTTC. Amino acid sequence: CASIPSGIKTYEQYF.

The rearrangement links TRBV14 to TRBJ2-7; D ambiguous. Per the germline V gene, CDR1 is SGHDN and CDR2 is FVKESK. The CDR3 has 14 residues. With 5 bases removed from V and 6 bases from J, the gap between germline ends came to 17 bases. CDR3 loop: CASSSNRLPCEQYF. DNA of the CDR3: TGTGCCAGCAGCTCTAATCGCTTACCCTGCGAGCAGTACTTC.

This clonotype has just a few counts. The V call is TRBV7-2, the J call TRBJ2-5, with D tentatively TRBD1 (5 bases). The end of the DNA is better explained by TRBJ2-7, so the J call may be wrong. The CDR3 has 13 amino acids. Germline V gene data show CDR1 as SGHTA and CDR2 as FQGNSA. This chain's CDR3 is CASSTRTSLEQYF. The DNA of the CDR3 is TGTGCCAGCAGCACCCGGACATCCCTCGAGCAGTACTTC.

The rearrangement uses TRBV7-9 and TRBJ2-3; D possibly corresponds to TRBD1 (5 bases). Between the trimmed V and J ends, which lost 5 bases and 4 bases, there was a span of 19 bases. The CDR3 is made up of 16 amino acids. CDR1 SEHNR and CDR2 FQNEAQ come from the germline V gene (reference sequence). CDR3 protein: CASSPSIRGRADTQYF. As DNA, the CDR3 is TGTGCCAGCAGCCCCTCGATTAGGGGTCGGGCAGATACGCAGTATTTT.

In its sample, this clonotype was seen a few times. The rearrangement uses TRBV4-3 and TRBJ2-5; the D gene is possibly TRBD1 (5 bases). The J call could be wrong; TRBJ2-7 is a better fit for the DNA end. The CDR3 runs to 15 residues. Germline-derived CDR1 and CDR2 are LGHNA and YSLEER. The CDR3 sequence: CASSQATAGWYEQYF. The CDR3 region has the DNA TGCGCCAGCAGCCAAGCCACCGCAGGGTGGTACGAGCAGTACTTC.

This chain connects TRBV5-1 to TRBJ1-6; D possibly corresponds to TRBD1 (5 bases). Trimming left V 0 bases short and J 3 bases short, with 7 bases between. CDR1 and CDR2 from the germline V gene are SGHRS and YFSETQ. The CDR3 spans 15 residues. CDR3 sequence (DNA): TGCGCCAGCAGCTTGGGACAGCTCTATAATTCACCCCTCCACTTT. Protein sequence: CASSLGQLYNSPLHF.

The rearrangement joins TRBV29-1 to TRBJ2-1; 7 nucleotides line up with TRBD1. J lost 7 bases, V lost 1 base, and 7 bases had no gene match. Germline V gene lookup returns CDR1 SQVTM and CDR2 ANQGSEA. The length of the CDR3 is 14 residues. CDR3 residues: CSVEGGDSGNEQFF. CDR3 nucleotides: TGCAGCGTTGAAGGAGGGGACAGTGGTAATGAGCAGTTCTTC.

This clonotype was found a few times. The chain joins TRBV9 to TRBJ2-5, with 7 bases lining up with TRBD2. CDR3 size: 17 residues. Trimming removed 4 bases from V and 11 bases from J; junction bases left unmatched: 23. Germline lookup yields CDR1 SGDLS and CDR2 YYNGEE. CDR3 protein: CASSPGTTRTNSYKQYF. Here the CDR3 DNA reads TGTGCCAGCAGCCCCGGGACTACCCGTACAAACTCCTACAAGCAGTACTTC.

This clonotype was picked up a small number of times. The V and J genes are TRBV7-9 and TRBJ2-5, with D hard to call. The end of the DNA is better explained by TRBJ2-1, so the J call may be wrong. The CDR3 covers 13 residues. Germline V gene sequence: CDR1 SEHNR, CDR2 FQNEAQ (reference sequence). CDR3 sequence (DNA): TGTGCCAGCAGCTTTGGAATATTCGATGAGCAGTTCTTC. This codes for CASSFGIFDEQFF.

The chain joins TRBV21-1 to TRBJ2-4; the table calls TRBD1, which could not be checked here. TRBV21-1 represents a pseudogene. This CDR3 has 17 residues. Written as DNA, the CDR3 is TGTGCCAGCAGCGCCGGAAGGGGCCACCTAGCCAAAAACATTCAGTACTTC. This sequence encodes CASSAGRGHLAKNIQYF.

The sample holds a few counts of this clonotype. This sequence joins TRBV7-2 and TRBJ1-4, with D unclear. Germline V gives CDR1 SGHTA, CDR2 FQGNSA. The CDR3 has 14 residues. V shed 5 bases and J shed 7 bases, with 14 bases lying between them. The CDR3 sequence is CASSAGISGEKLFF. CDR3 sequence (DNA): TGTGCCAGCAGCGCCGGGATCTCTGGTGAAAAACTGTTTTTT.

The table lists this clonotype with a few counts. This rearrangement joins TRBV19 to TRBJ2-5, with D tentatively TRBD1 (6 bases). The J call is in doubt because the DNA end fits TRBJ2-7 better. Germline V gene lookup returns CDR1 LNHDA and CDR2 SQIVND (reference sequence). This CDR3 contains 16 residues. CDR3 loop: CASSRAEGTRTYEQYF. The CDR3 region has the DNA TGTGCCAGTAGTAGGGCGGAAGGGACACGAACCTACGAGCAGTACTTC.

This clonotype was detected only a few times. The junction shows a germline mismatch at one end, possibly a read error. V gene TRBV11-1 combines with J gene TRBJ2-5; the D gene could be TRBD1 or TRBD2 (5 bases each). CDR1 and CDR2 from the germline V gene are SGHAT and FQDESV (reference sequence). CDR3 length equals 16 residues. The CDR3 loop reads CVSSPGLGPDQETQYF. As DNA, the CDR3 is TGTGTCAGCAGCCCAGGGTTGGGACCGGACCAAGAGACCCAGTACTTC. Drawing the rest from reference TRBV11-1 and TRBJ2-5, the complete variable domain is EAEVAQSPRYKITEKSQAVAFWCDPISGHATLYWYRQILGQGPELLVQFQDESVVDDSQLPKDRFSAERLKGVDSTLKIQPAELGDSAMYLCVSSPGLGPDQETQYFGPGTRLLVL.

This clonotype has just a few counts. This sequence joins TRBV5-1 and TRBJ2-7; 7 nucleotides line up with TRBD2. Germline V lookup: CDR1 SGHRS, CDR2 YFSETQ. This CDR3 spans 15 amino acids. The V segment lost 0 bases and the J segment 5 bases; nucleotides outside the gene matches: 8. CDR3 in DNA: TGCGCCAGCAGCTTGGGACCTCCGGGAGGCGACGAGCAGTACTTC. This sequence encodes CASSLGPPGGDEQYF.

The chain joins TRBV18 to TRBJ2-5, with TRBD2 matching 9 bases. The germline V gene has CDR1 KGHSH and CDR2 LQKENI. This CDR3 is 14 amino acids long. V was clipped by 3 bases and J by 5 bases; unmatched bases: 4. The DNA of the CDR3 is TGTGCCAGCTCACCTGAAGGACTAGCGGAGACCCAGTACTTC. This gives the protein CASSPEGLAETQYF.

The V call is TRBV6-1, the J call TRBJ1-2; D unclear. Trimming took off 0 bases at V and 4 bases at J, with 9 bases between the two ends. The CDR3 covers 14 residues. The germline V gene encodes CDR1 MNHNS and CDR2 SASEGT. The CDR3 DNA reads as TGTGCCAGCAGTGAAGCTAATCATTTCTATGGCTACACCTTC. Protein sequence: CASSEANHFYGYTF.